Listed below are T cell receptor beta chains from one sample, sequenced in a study of cytomegalovirus exposure and HLA in healthy donors. The method was immunoSEQ multiplex PCR; TCRdb's version includes in-frame clones alone and lacks a portion of them. The sample includes about 120,000 clones, around three quarters of them seen just once. Sequenced: PBMCs. The receptors come from a female donor in good health and CMV-seronegative. CDR3s include the opening cysteine and the closing phenylalanine or tryptophan. The order of the fields is D gene, clone size, V gene, J gene, CDR3 DNA, CDR3 protein. A D gene is named only where the DNA matches it firmly. Not every row has a clone size; where given, it reads once, few, many or a size class.

d_call: -; clone_size: -; v_call: TRBV5-1; j_call: TRBJ2-2; cdr3_nt: TGCGCCAGCAGCTTGCAAGCGGGCGAGGTGGCCGGGGAGCTGTTTTTT; cdr3_aa: CASSLQAGEVAGELFF
d_call: -; clone_size: few; v_call: TRBV12-5; j_call: TRBJ2-3; cdr3_nt: TGTGCTAGTGGCCCCCGTAGTCGTTTTAAACGAGGATCGCAGTATTTT; cdr3_aa: CASGPRSRFKRGSQYF
d_call: TRBD1; clone_size: -; v_call: TRBV9; j_call: TRBJ2-2; cdr3_nt: TGTGCCAGCAGCTTCTGGACAGGGGGCACCGGGGAGCTGTTTTTT; cdr3_aa: CASSFWTGGTGELFF
d_call: -; clone_size: -; v_call: TRBV28; j_call: TRBJ1-2; cdr3_nt: TGTGCCAGCAGTTTTAGCGGGGGGCGGGCTTATGGCTACACCTTC; cdr3_aa: CASSFSGGRAYGYTF
d_call: -; clone_size: -; v_call: TRBV14; j_call: TRBJ1-1; cdr3_nt: TGTGCCAGCAGCCAAGGACAGGTGGGACGTCTGAACACTGAAGCTTTCTTT; cdr3_aa: CASSQGQVGRLNTEAFF
d_call: -; clone_size: few; v_call: TRBV7-9; j_call: TRBJ2-1; cdr3_nt: TGTGCCAGCAGGGGGGCAGGTGGTGAGCAGTTCTTC; cdr3_aa: CASRGAGGEQFF
d_call: -; clone_size: -; v_call: TRBV29-1; j_call: TRBJ1-2; cdr3_nt: TGCAGCGTTGAAACGGCGACAGCCGAGCCAGGCTATGGCTACACCTTC; cdr3_aa: CSVETATAEPGYGYTF
d_call: -; clone_size: -; v_call: TRBV18; j_call: TRBJ1-1; cdr3_nt: TGTGCCAGCTCACCGACCAATACACTGACAGGGAACACTGAAGCTTTCTTT; cdr3_aa: CASSPTNTLTGNTEAFF
d_call: -; clone_size: -; v_call: TRBV27; j_call: TRBJ2-6; cdr3_nt: TGTGCCAGCAGTCTTCAGTACTCTGGGGCCAACGTCCTGACTTTC; cdr3_aa: CASSLQYSGANVLTF
d_call: -; clone_size: -; v_call: TRBV4-1; j_call: TRBJ1-3; cdr3_nt: TGCGCCAGCAGCCAATCGGCTGGAAACACCATATATTTT; cdr3_aa: CASSQSAGNTIYF
d_call: TRBD1; clone_size: -; v_call: TRBV30; j_call: TRBJ2-1; cdr3_nt: TGTGCCTGGAGTACGGGACAGGGTCGAATTAGTCAGTTCTTC; cdr3_aa: CAWSTGQGRISQFF
d_call: -; clone_size: -; v_call: TRBV6-1; j_call: TRBJ2-7; cdr3_nt: TGTGCCAGCAGGACAGTATACGAGCAGTACTTC; cdr3_aa: CASRTVYEQYF
d_call: TRBD1; clone_size: -; v_call: TRBV7-9; j_call: TRBJ1-4; cdr3_nt: TGTGCCAGCAGCAAGGGACAGGGTACTGAAAAACTGTTTTTT; cdr3_aa: CASSKGQGTEKLFF
d_call: -; clone_size: few; v_call: TRBV19; j_call: TRBJ2-7; cdr3_nt: TGTGCCAGTAGTGGACGGGACAAAAACTACGAGCAGTACTTC; cdr3_aa: CASSGRDKNYEQYF
d_call: -; clone_size: few; v_call: TRBV28; j_call: TRBJ1-2; cdr3_nt: TGTGCCAGCAGCCTGGGGCTGGGGGGCTACACCTTC; cdr3_aa: CASSLGLGGYTF
d_call: TRBD2; clone_size: -; v_call: TRBV28; j_call: TRBJ2-2; cdr3_nt: TGTGCCAGCGGACTAGCGGGAAACACCGGGGAGCTGTTTTTT; cdr3_aa: CASGLAGNTGELFF
d_call: -; clone_size: -; v_call: TRBV18; j_call: TRBJ1-6; cdr3_nt: TGTGCCAGCTCACTATTCGGCGGGGGGGAATCACCCCTCCACTTT; cdr3_aa: CASSLFGGGESPLHF
d_call: TRBD2; clone_size: -; v_call: TRBV25-1; j_call: TRBJ2-2; cdr3_nt: TGTGCCAGCAGTGGGGGGGATACTAGCGGGAGATCCACCGGGGAGCTGTTTTTT; cdr3_aa: CASSGGDTSGRSTGELFF
d_call: TRBD1; clone_size: -; v_call: TRBV7-2; j_call: TRBJ2-7; cdr3_nt: TGTGCCAGCAGCCTCGGACAGGGGGGACGCCGCGAGCAGTACTTC; cdr3_aa: CASSLGQGGRREQYF
d_call: -; clone_size: -; v_call: TRBV19; j_call: TRBJ1-5; cdr3_nt: TGTGCCAGTAGTTCAGGGCGCACCCAGCCCCAGCATTTT; cdr3_aa: CASSSGRTQPQHF
d_call: -; clone_size: -; v_call: TRBV30; j_call: TRBJ2-1; cdr3_nt: TGTGCCTGGAGTCGGTACAATGAGCAGTTCTTC; cdr3_aa: CAWSRYNEQFF
d_call: -; clone_size: few; v_call: TRBV28; j_call: TRBJ1-1; cdr3_nt: TGTGCCAGCAGTTTATCCTTTGAAGCTTTCTTT; cdr3_aa: CASSLSFEAFF
d_call: TRBD1; clone_size: -; v_call: TRBV5-1; j_call: TRBJ1-4; cdr3_nt: TGCGCCAGCAGCCCGGGACAGACCCATGAAAAACTGTTTTTT; cdr3_aa: CASSPGQTHEKLFF
d_call: TRBD1; clone_size: -; v_call: TRBV18; j_call: TRBJ1-6; cdr3_nt: TGTGCCAGCTCACAGGGGGCGTATAATTCACCCCTCCACTTT; cdr3_aa: CASSQGAYNSPLHF
d_call: -; clone_size: -; v_call: TRBV2; j_call: TRBJ1-1; cdr3_nt: TGTGCCAGCAGTGAACGTCACGGGTCACTCTTT; cdr3_aa: CASSERHGSLF
d_call: -; clone_size: -; v_call: TRBV19; j_call: TRBJ1-2; cdr3_nt: TGTGCCAGTAGTCCTAGACTCCGGGACACCAAAGACTATGGCTACACCTTC; cdr3_aa: CASSPRLRDTKDYGYTF
d_call: TRBD1; clone_size: -; v_call: TRBV5-5; j_call: TRBJ1-2; cdr3_nt: TGTGCCACCGGGACAGGGTTGAACGGGTACACCTTC; cdr3_aa: CATGTGLNGYTF
d_call: -; clone_size: few; v_call: TRBV28; j_call: TRBJ2-7; cdr3_nt: TGTGCCAGCAGTTTACAGGGCTCCTACGAGCAGTACTTC; cdr3_aa: CASSLQGSYEQYF
d_call: -; clone_size: -; v_call: TRBV5-1; j_call: TRBJ2-5; cdr3_nt: TGCGCCAGCAGCTTTTCTAGCGAAGAGACCCAGTACTTC; cdr3_aa: CASSFSSEETQYF
d_call: TRBD2; clone_size: -; v_call: TRBV9; j_call: TRBJ2-3; cdr3_nt: TGTGCCAGCGTTAGCCTAAGCGGGAGGAATGCAGATACGCAGTATTTT; cdr3_aa: CASVSLSGRNADTQYF
d_call: TRBD2; clone_size: few; v_call: TRBV4-1; j_call: TRBJ2-2; cdr3_nt: TGCGCCAGCAGCCAAGTGGACGGGGGGGCGTTCCGGGAGCTGTTTTTT; cdr3_aa: CASSQVDGGAFRELFF
d_call: TRBD2; clone_size: -; v_call: TRBV27; j_call: TRBJ2-1; cdr3_nt: TGTGCCAGCAGTTTAATCCTGACTAGCGGAACAAATGAGCAGTTCTTC; cdr3_aa: CASSLILTSGTNEQFF
d_call: -; clone_size: -; v_call: TRBV9; j_call: TRBJ2-5; cdr3_nt: TGTGCCAGCAGCCAAAGTGGACAGAAAGAGACCCAGTACTTC; cdr3_aa: CASSQSGQKETQYF
d_call: -; clone_size: -; v_call: TRBV5-6; j_call: TRBJ1-1; cdr3_nt: TGTGCCAGCAGCTCCCTGGAGGTAGCTGAAGCTTTCTTT; cdr3_aa: CASSSLEVAEAFF
d_call: TRBD2; clone_size: few; v_call: TRBV6-1; j_call: TRBJ2-3; cdr3_nt: TGTGCCAGCAGTTGGACTAGCGGGGGCAGAGATACGCAGTATTTT; cdr3_aa: CASSWTSGGRDTQYF
d_call: TRBD2; clone_size: -; v_call: TRBV7-9; j_call: TRBJ2-7; cdr3_nt: TGTGCCAGCAGCTCGGGGCGGGAGGAGGGTGACGAGCAGTACTTC; cdr3_aa: CASSSGREEGDEQYF
d_call: -; clone_size: -; v_call: TRBV11-1; j_call: TRBJ2-7; cdr3_nt: TGCGCCAGCAGCTCCGCTAGAGCGTCCTACGAGCAGTACTTC; cdr3_aa: CASSSARASYEQYF
d_call: -; clone_size: -; v_call: TRBV6-5; j_call: TRBJ1-6; cdr3_nt: TGTGCCAGCAGTTACGCGAAAGTTCTAGCCGTTTCACCCCTCCACTTT; cdr3_aa: CASSYAKVLAVSPLHF
d_call: TRBD1; clone_size: -; v_call: TRBV19; j_call: TRBJ1-5; cdr3_nt: TGTGCCGACAGGGGGCGCTTGCCCCAGCATTTT; cdr3_aa: CADRGRLPQHF
d_call: -; clone_size: -; v_call: TRBV7-2; j_call: TRBJ1-1; cdr3_nt: TGTGCCAGCAGCTTATCTCGCGGGGTCACTGAAGCTTTCTTT; cdr3_aa: CASSLSRGVTEAFF
d_call: TRBD2; clone_size: -; v_call: TRBV5-1; j_call: TRBJ2-1; cdr3_nt: TGCGCCAGCAGCTTCGATAGCGGGAGTAATGAGCAGTTCTTC; cdr3_aa: CASSFDSGSNEQFF
d_call: TRBD1; clone_size: -; v_call: TRBV2; j_call: TRBJ2-2; cdr3_nt: TGTGCCAGCAGTGGGGACAGGGGGATCGCCGGGGAGCTGTTTTTT; cdr3_aa: CASSGDRGIAGELFF
d_call: -; clone_size: -; v_call: TRBV30; j_call: TRBJ1-5; cdr3_nt: TGTGCCTGGGCCCCGGGACAAAGCAATCAGCCCCAGCATTTT; cdr3_aa: CAWAPGQSNQPQHF
d_call: -; clone_size: -; v_call: TRBV28; j_call: TRBJ2-7; cdr3_nt: TGTGCCAGCAGTAAAGCAGGGATTAATGTTTACGAGCAGTACTTC; cdr3_aa: CASSKAGINVYEQYF
d_call: TRBD2; clone_size: -; v_call: TRBV5-1; j_call: TRBJ2-3; cdr3_nt: TGCGCCAGCAGGTCGGCGGGGGGGGACACAGATACGCAGTATTTT; cdr3_aa: CASRSAGGDTDTQYF
d_call: -; clone_size: -; v_call: TRBV2; j_call: TRBJ2-3; cdr3_nt: TGTACCAGCAGTGGGGAGAGCACAGATACGCAGTATTTT; cdr3_aa: CTSSGESTDTQYF
d_call: -; clone_size: -; v_call: TRBV30; j_call: TRBJ2-7; cdr3_nt: TGTGCCACAGCGCAGGGGTGGCGAGGCGAGCAGTACTTC; cdr3_aa: CATAQGWRGEQYF
d_call: TRBD2; clone_size: -; v_call: TRBV7-8; j_call: TRBJ2-3; cdr3_nt: TGTGCCAGCAGCGGGACTAGCCTAGCAGATACGCAGTATTTT; cdr3_aa: CASSGTSLADTQYF
d_call: -; clone_size: few; v_call: TRBV25-1; j_call: TRBJ2-2; cdr3_nt: TGTGCCGCATCCAGAACGGACTCCTCCGGGGAGCTGTTTTTT; cdr3_aa: CAASRTDSSGELFF
d_call: TRBD1; clone_size: -; v_call: TRBV5-1; j_call: TRBJ1-6; cdr3_nt: TGCGCCAGCAGCTTGGGGACAACAGGGGATTCACCCCTCCACTTT; cdr3_aa: CASSLGTTGDSPLHF
d_call: TRBD1; clone_size: -; v_call: TRBV27; j_call: TRBJ2-7; cdr3_nt: TGTGCCAGCAGTACCCGGGACAGGGTCTCTTTCTACGAGCAGTACTTC; cdr3_aa: CASSTRDRVSFYEQYF
d_call: -; clone_size: -; v_call: TRBV2; j_call: TRBJ1-5; cdr3_nt: TGTGCCAGCGGACCAGGGGCGCCTTGGGCCCAGCATTTT; cdr3_aa: CASGPGAPWAQHF
d_call: -; clone_size: once; v_call: TRBV7-6; j_call: TRBJ2-1; cdr3_nt: TGTGCCAGCAGCCGAGGGGGGGAAGGTGAGCAGTTCTTC; cdr3_aa: CASSRGGEGEQFF
d_call: TRBD2; clone_size: -; v_call: TRBV5-4; j_call: TRBJ2-5; cdr3_nt: TGTGCCAGCAGCTTGCTTGCGGGGGGGCCAGGAGAGACCCAGTACTTC; cdr3_aa: CASSLLAGGPGETQYF